These 7 T cell receptor beta chains came from one sample sequenced in a study of shared clonotypes between healthy human individuals. Method: immunoSEQ multiplex PCR; TCRdb's copy keeps in-frame clones and lacks some. The table records about 1 million clones, around 74% of them present only once. The sample consisted of memory CD4+ T cells sorted from blood. The subset: CD45RA-negative fraction. These receptor sequences come from a man aged 18 to 29 in good health.

The genes are TRBV7-9 and TRBJ2-1; 8 nucleotides line up with TRBD1. The CDR3 has 15 residues. Germline V gene sequence: CDR1 SEHNR, CDR2 FQNEAQ (reference sequence). The V and J ends lost 4 bases and 3 bases, in that order; junction bases with no gene match: 5. CDR3: CASSSGQGLYNEQFF. The CDR3 coding sequence is TGTGCCAGCAGCTCAGGACAGGGCCTCTACAATGAGCAGTTCTTC.

This clone was counted at least ten times. The V and J genes are TRBV5-1 and TRBJ2-5, with a possible D match to TRBD2 (5 bases). With 0 bases removed from V and 2 bases from J, the gap between germline ends came to 8 bases. CDR1 and CDR2 from the germline V gene are SGHRS and YFSETQ. The CDR3 extends over 14 amino acids. CDR3 region: CASSLAGIQETQYF. In nucleotides, the CDR3 is TGCGCCAGCAGCTTGGCGGGAATTCAAGAGACCCAGTACTTC.

The V call is TRBV7-2, the J call TRBJ2-5, with 12 bases lining up with TRBD2. Per germline, CDR1 SGHTA and CDR2 FQGNSA. The CDR3 runs to 18 residues. Trimming at V came to 7 bases and at J to 8 bases, leaving 20 bases not matched to a gene. The CDR3 DNA follows: TGTGCCAGCACCAGAGGGCTAGCGGGAGGGGCTTCGGTGGTAACCCAGTACTTC. Its translation: CASTRGLAGGASVVTQYF.

A word on this clone: This could be a read error, since a much larger clone is one nucleotide away. The V and J genes are TRBV6-1 and TRBJ1-5; D gene uncertain. The ends were cut back, 3 bases at V and 6 bases at J, with 6 bases in the middle. This CDR3 is 12 amino acids long. Germline V gene sequence: CDR1 MNHNS, CDR2 SASEGT. Here the CDR3 reads CASSEGSQPQHF. Here the CDR3 DNA reads TGTGCCAGCAGTGAGGGGAGTCAGCCCCAGCATTTT.

J is TRBJ1-1 and V is TRBV29-1, with D unclear. Between the trimmed V and J ends, which lost 2 bases and 1 base, there was a span of 11 bases. CDR1 is SQVTM, CDR2 ANQGSEA, per germline. The CDR3 is made up of 14 amino acids. The CDR3 coding sequence is TGCAGCGTTGAAAGGACTATTAGGAACACTGAAGCTTTCTTT. It codes for CSVERTIRNTEAFF.

This chain connects TRBV6-1 to TRBJ1-2; D remains unclear. The CDR3 contains 11 residues. Germline loops: CDR1 MNHNS, CDR2 SASEGT. Trimming removed 10 bases from V and 4 bases from J, with 10 bases in between. As DNA, the CDR3 is TGTGCCACCGACAAAATCTATGGCTACACCTTC. This encodes CATDKIYGYTF.

This clone was counted between two and nine times. This chain connects TRBV7-6 to TRBJ1-1, with no clear D. The CDR3 has 15 residues. Germline loops: CDR1 SGHVS, CDR2 FNYEAQ. V was clipped by 0 bases and J by 4 bases, with 12 bases between them. Here the CDR3 reads CASSLAAGGLTEAFF. CDR3 DNA sequence: TGTGCCAGCAGCTTAGCCGCGGGCGGTCTCACTGAAGCTTTCTTT.